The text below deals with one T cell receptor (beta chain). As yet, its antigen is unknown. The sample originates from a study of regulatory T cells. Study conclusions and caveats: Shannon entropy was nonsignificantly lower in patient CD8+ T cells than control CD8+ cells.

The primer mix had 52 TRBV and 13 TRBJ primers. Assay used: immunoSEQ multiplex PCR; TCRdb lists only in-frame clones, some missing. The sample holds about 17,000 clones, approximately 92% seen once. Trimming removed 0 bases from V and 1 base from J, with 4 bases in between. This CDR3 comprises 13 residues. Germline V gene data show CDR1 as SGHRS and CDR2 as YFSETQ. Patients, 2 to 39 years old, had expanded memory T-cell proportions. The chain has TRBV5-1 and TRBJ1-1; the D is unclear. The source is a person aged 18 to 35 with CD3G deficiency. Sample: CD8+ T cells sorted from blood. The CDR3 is CASSLGWNTEAFF. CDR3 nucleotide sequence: TGCGCCAGCAGCTTGGGTTGGAACACTGAAGCTTTCTTT.